Listed here is a single TCR beta chain. Its cognate antigen is unknown. Via MiXCR, TCRdb re-called the RT-PCR reads, giving one row per CDR3 protein. The sample has 170,000 or so distinct CDR3 sequences, roughly a tenth seen once; the top ten hold around 35%. V lost 0 bases and J 5 bases, leaving 15 bases between the germline ends. The CDR3 loop spans 16 amino acids. The germline CDR1 and CDR2 sequences are MNHEY and SVGAGI. This specimen comes from a study of response to subunit inactivated influenza vaccine. General observations from the study: It was the authors' suggestion that each seasonal influenza vaccination recruits few new T cells.

The sample was CD8+ T cells sorted from PBMCs, taken roughly 24 months after vaccination. The origin of this receptor is a man aged 50 to 75 who received an inactivated influenza vaccine. V gene TRBV6-5 combines with J gene TRBJ2-3, with TRBD1 as a possible D gene (6 bases). The CDR3 reads CASSYSRALGGDTQYF. CDR3 in DNA: TGTGCCAGCAGTTACTCGAGGGCTCTAGGGGGAGATACGCAGTATTTT.